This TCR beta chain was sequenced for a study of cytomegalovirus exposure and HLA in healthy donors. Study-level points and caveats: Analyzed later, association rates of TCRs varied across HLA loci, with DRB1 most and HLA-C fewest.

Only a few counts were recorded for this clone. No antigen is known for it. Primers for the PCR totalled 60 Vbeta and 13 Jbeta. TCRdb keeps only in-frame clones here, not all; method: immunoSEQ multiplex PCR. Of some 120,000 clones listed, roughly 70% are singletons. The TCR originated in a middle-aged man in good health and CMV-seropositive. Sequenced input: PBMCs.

The DNA of the CDR3 is TGTGCCAGTAGTTCCCCTCGGGGGAACAATGAAAAACTGTTTTTT. It is translated as CASSSPRGNNEKLFF. This chain connects TRBV19 to TRBJ1-4, with D tentatively TRBD1 (5 bases). V lost 5 bases and J 5 bases, leaving 15 bases between the germline ends. CDR1 and CDR2 from the germline V gene are LNHDA and SQIVND (reference sequence). This CDR3 region has 15 residues.